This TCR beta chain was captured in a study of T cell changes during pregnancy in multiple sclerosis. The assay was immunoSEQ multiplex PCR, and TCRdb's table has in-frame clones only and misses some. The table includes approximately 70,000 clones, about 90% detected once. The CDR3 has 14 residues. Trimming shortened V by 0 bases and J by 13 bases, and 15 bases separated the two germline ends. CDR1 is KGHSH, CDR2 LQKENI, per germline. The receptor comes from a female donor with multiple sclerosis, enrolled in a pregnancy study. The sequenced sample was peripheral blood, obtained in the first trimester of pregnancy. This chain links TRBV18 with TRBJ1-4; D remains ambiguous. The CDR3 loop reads CASSPPLPGSRLFF. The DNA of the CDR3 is TGTGCCAGCTCACCACCTCTTCCGGGATCGAGACTGTTTTTT. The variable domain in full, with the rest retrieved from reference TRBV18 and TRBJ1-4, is NAGVMQNPRHLVRRRGQEARLRCSPMKGHSHVYWYRQLPEEGLKFMVYLQKENIIDESGMPKERFSAEFPKEGPSILRIQQVVRGDSAAYFCASSPPLPGSRLFFGSGTQLSVL.